This T cell receptor (beta chain) is drawn from a study of T-cell reconstitution after alpha-beta-depleted transplantation in children. TCRbeta library construction was performed incorporating unique molecular identifiers. TCRdb used MiXCR to reprocess the PCR reads, holding one entry per CDR3 protein. This table holds some 520,000 distinct CDR3 sequences, about 33% found once. With V trimmed by 3 bases and J by 8 bases, 3 bases remained unmatched. This CDR3 contains 15 residues. In germline, CDR1 is KGHSH, CDR2 LQKENI. The input for sequencing was PBMCs from the stem cell graft donor, taken from the stem cell graft. This chain uses TRBV18 with TRBJ2-1, with 14 bases lining up with TRBD2. This TCR came from a human donor who donated a stem cell graft to a child with aplastic anemia. The CDR3, as DNA: TGTGCCAGCTCACCCGGGACTAGCGGGAGAGATGAGCAGTTCTTC. It codes for CASSPGTSGRDEQFF.